Below, 25 T cell receptor beta chains from the same sample are listed, as sequenced in a study of blood T cell repertoires in COVID-19. The method was immunoSEQ multiplex PCR; TCRdb's version includes in-frame clones alone and lacks a portion of them. The table has 85,000 to 130,000 clones, less than 80% seen once; the top ten hold roughly 6.2%. The sequenced sample consisted of peripheral blood. These receptors were taken from an elderly man with COVID-19, enrolled during active disease.

The rearrangement uses TRBV24-1 and TRBJ1-2; D is uncertain. Trimming shortened V by 4 bases and J by 4 bases, and 12 bases separated the two germline ends. The CDR3 runs 14 residues. Per germline, CDR1 KGHDR and CDR2 SFDVKD. The CDR3 DNA reads TGTGCCACCAGTGAACCCACAGCCACCTATGGCTACACCTTC. Residues: CATSEPTATYGYTF.

The chain employs TRBV10-3 and TRBJ2-1; 8 bases align to TRBD2. Trimming removed 0 bases from V and 6 bases from J; junction bases left unmatched: 4. This CDR3 contains 15 residues. From germline, CDR1 is ENHRY and CDR2 SYGVKD. The CDR3 nucleotides are TGTGCCATCAGTGAGTCAGGTCTAGCGGGCAATGAGCAGTTCTTC. Protein sequence: CAISESGLAGNEQFF.

The chain is built from TRBV7-2 and TRBJ2-5; 7 bases fit TRBD2. The CDR3 length is 13 residues. V was clipped by 9 bases and J by 2 bases; unmatched bases: 6. Germline values: CDR1 SGHTA, CDR2 FQGNSA. The CDR3 DNA reads as TGTGCCAGGCGGGGGAGGGCTCAAGAGACCCAGTACTTC. It is translated as CARRGRAQETQYF.

This clone was seen more than once but under ten times. The chain recombines TRBV4-2 with TRBJ2-7; 9 bases fit TRBD2. CDR3 size: 19 residues. CDR1 is LGHNA, CDR2 YNFKEQ, per germline. V lost 2 bases to trimming and J lost 3 bases; unmatched junction nucleotides: 17. CDR3 sequence reads: CASSQTTRRREGYHYEQYF. In nucleotides, the CDR3 is TGTGCCAGCAGCCAAACTACCAGGCGGCGGGAGGGTTATCACTACGAGCAGTACTTC.

V and J are TRBV18 and TRBJ1-1, with a tentative D call TRBD1 (5 bases). Trimming took off 5 bases at V and 1 base at J, with 8 bases between the two ends. Looked up from germline, CDR1 is KGHSH and CDR2 is LQKENI. The CDR3 sequence is 13 residues long. The CDR3 DNA reads TGTGCCAGCTCAGCCGACAGGAACACTGAAGCTTTCTTT. It yields the protein CASSADRNTEAFF.

V is TRBV29-1 and J is TRBJ2-1; unclear D gene. The V end lost 8 bases, the J end lost 0 bases, and 11 bases lay between the germline ends. The CDR3 is 13 amino acids. The germline V gene encodes CDR1 SQVTM and CDR2 ANQGSEA. CDR3 sequence (DNA): TGCAGCTCTGAGTTGAGCTCCTACAATGAGCAGTTCTTC. This gives the protein CSSELSSYNEQFF.

J is TRBJ2-1 and V is TRBV28; 10 bases align to TRBD2. CDR1 and CDR2 (germline): MDHEN, SYDVKM. The CDR3 runs to 16 residues. The V segment lost 3 bases and the J segment 4 bases; nucleotides outside the gene matches: 6. The CDR3 coding sequence is TGTGCCAGCAGTTTTGTGACTAGCGGGCTGTACAATGAGCAGTTCTTC. Its translation is CASSFVTSGLYNEQFF.

The V call is TRBV29-1, the J call TRBJ2-3; 13 bases align to TRBD2. The V and J ends lost 4 bases and 15 bases, in that order; junction bases with no gene match: 4. The length of the CDR3 is 11 residues. CDR1 and CDR2 (germline): SQVTM, ANQGSEA. The CDR3 loop is CSVAGLAGDYF. In nucleotides, the CDR3 is TGCAGCGTTGCAGGACTAGCGGGAGACTATTTT.

The V call is TRBV6-5, the J call TRBJ1-1; maybe TRBD1 (5 bases). V dropped 2 bases and J dropped 1 base, with 8 bases sitting between them. The CDR3 consists of 14 residues. The germline V gene encodes CDR1 MNHEY and CDR2 SVGAGI. Here the CDR3 reads CASSYRGGNTEAFF. CDR3 DNA sequence: TGTGCCAGCAGTTACAGGGGAGGGAACACTGAAGCTTTCTTT.

As DNA, the CDR3 is TGTGCCACCAGCAGAGGGCGGGGGCCGACCACTGAAGCTTTCTTT. Encoded protein: CATSRGRGPTTEAFF. The chain recombines TRBV15 with TRBJ1-1; D possibly corresponds to TRBD1 (6 bases). In germline, CDR1 is LNHNV, CDR2 YYDKDF (reference sequence). The CDR3 extends over 15 amino acids. V shed 1 base and J shed 4 bases, with 13 bases lying between them.

In this sample, this clone turned up a few times. V gene TRBV10-3 combines with J gene TRBJ2-2; 10 bases are a match to TRBD1. V shed 4 bases and J 6 bases; nucleotides not matched to a gene: 5. CDR1 and CDR2 from the germline V gene are ENHRY and SYGVKD. This CDR3 is built from 15 residues. CDR3 sequence (DNA): TGTGCCATCAGTGCCCGGGACAGGGGAGCCGGGGAGCTGTTTTTT. Translated, it gives CAISARDRGAGELFF.

The chain is built from TRBV10-2 and TRBJ1-4, with D hard to call. Trimming removed 1 base at V and 5 bases at J, with 11 bases between. The CDR3 consists of 15 residues. The germline CDR1 and CDR2 sequences are WSHSY and SAAADI. DNA for the CDR3: TGCGCCAGCAGTGAGTACATAGCTGTAAATGAAAAACTGTTTTTT. Translation gives CASSEYIAVNEKLFF.

This clone was observed a few times. V and J are TRBV6-5 and TRBJ2-1; perhaps TRBD1 as D (6 bases). The length of the CDR3 is 13 residues. The ends were cut back, 6 bases at V and 8 bases at J, with 14 bases in the middle. Germline CDR1 reads MNHEY; CDR2 reads SVGAGI. For the CDR3, the DNA is TGTGCCAGCAGCCTACAGGGTGAGGATGAGCAGTTCTTC. Encoded protein: CASSLQGEDEQFF.

This chain links TRBV7-9 with TRBJ2-5; a possible D gene is TRBD2 (5 bases). This CDR3 spans 13 amino acids. Germline V gene lookup returns CDR1 SEHNR and CDR2 FQNEAQ (reference sequence). The V end was cut by 5 bases, the J end by 5 bases, with 12 bases between. The CDR3 sequence: CASSGNPGETQYF. The CDR3 nucleotides are TGTGCCAGCAGCGGCAACCCGGGGGAGACCCAGTACTTC.

In this sample, this clone turned up a few times. This rearrangement joins TRBV11-2 to TRBJ2-1, with no clear D. CDR3 length equals 15 residues. Trimming shortened V by 2 bases and J by 0 bases, and 8 bases separated the two germline ends. Germline lookup yields CDR1 SGHAT and CDR2 FQNNGV. The CDR3 DNA is TGTGCCAGCAGCTTAAGTCCCAGCTCCTACAATGAGCAGTTCTTC. Its translation: CASSLSPSSYNEQFF.

This sequence joins TRBV7-3 and TRBJ2-6; 7 bases are shared with TRBD1. Germline trimming cut 3 bases from V and 0 bases from J; bases unmatched to any gene: 8. This CDR3 is built from 18 residues. Germline V lookup: CDR1 SGHTA, CDR2 FQGTGA. The CDR3 DNA sequence: TGTGCCAGCAGCTTTGGGACAGTCCAATACTCTGGGGCCAACGTCCTGACTTTC. It yields the protein CASSFGTVQYSGANVLTF.

This clone came up a few times. This rearrangement joins TRBV7-2 to TRBJ1-5; 10 nucleotides match TRBD1. V lost 7 bases, J lost 5 bases, and 14 bases stayed unmatched. CDR1 SGHTA and CDR2 FQGNSA come from the germline V gene. This CDR3 comprises 17 residues. CDR3 in amino acids: CASTLPWDRGFDQPQHF. Here the CDR3 DNA reads TGTGCCAGCACCCTCCCCTGGGACAGGGGTTTTGATCAGCCCCAGCATTTT.

The chain has TRBV13 and TRBJ2-7; 10 bases fit TRBD2. CDR3 length: 14 amino acids. V lost 6 bases, J lost 2 bases, and 4 bases stayed unmatched. Germline V gives CDR1 PRHDT, CDR2 FYEKMQ (reference sequence). The CDR3 DNA reads as TGTGCCAGCAGACGAAGCGGGAGGGCCTACGAGCAGTACTTC. Protein product: CASRRSGRAYEQYF. Based on the CDR3 plus reference TRBV13 and TRBJ2-7, the full variable domain is AAGVIQSPRHLIKEKRETATLKCYPIPRHDTVYWYQQGPGQDPQFLISFYEKMQSDKGSIPDRFSAQQFSDYHSELNMSSLELGDSALYFCASRRSGRAYEQYFGPGTRLTVT.

The chain couples TRBV28 to TRBJ1-6, with 12 nucleotides matching TRBD1. Germline V gene sequence: CDR1 MDHEN, CDR2 SYDVKM. The CDR3 spans 15 residues. The junction had 3 bases not matched to a gene; V was cut back by 4 bases and J by 8 bases. The CDR3 DNA reads TGTGCCAGCAGTTCGGGGACAGGGGGCTATTCACCCCTCCACTTT. Translation: CASSSGTGGYSPLHF.

This clone has only one observation. The genes are TRBV19 and TRBJ1-5; a weak D match, TRBD1 (5 bases). Trimming removed 9 bases at V and 7 bases at J, with 22 bases between. CDR1 LNHDA and CDR2 SQIVND come from the germline V gene (reference sequence). The CDR3 extends over 15 amino acids. CDR3 sequence: CASRPRGGSGQPQHF. The DNA of the CDR3 is TGTGCCAGCCGACCTCGTGGGGGGTCGGGGCAGCCCCAGCATTTT. Combining the CDR3 with reference TRBV19 and TRBJ1-5 gives the whole variable domain DGGITQSPKYLFRKEGQNVTLSCEQNLNHDAMYWYRQDPGQGLRLIYYSQIVNDFQKGDIAEGYSVSREKKESFPLTVTSAQKNPTAFYLCASRPRGGSGQPQHFGDGTRLSIL.

This clone was counted once. The chain links TRBV19 to TRBJ1-5; 12 bases are shared with TRBD1. CDR1 and CDR2 (germline): LNHDA, SQIVND (reference sequence). Trimming removed 8 bases from V and 7 bases from J; junction bases left unmatched: 9. CDR3 length equals 15 residues. This CDR3 reads CASGTGQGAFQPQHF. In nucleotides, the CDR3 is TGTGCCAGTGGTACGGGACAGGGGGCTTTCCAGCCCCAGCATTTT. Drawing the rest from reference TRBV19 and TRBJ1-5, the complete variable domain is DGGITQSPKYLFRKEGQNVTLSCEQNLNHDAMYWYRQDPGQGLRLIYYSQIVNDFQKGDIAEGYSVSREKKESFPLTVTSAQKNPTAFYLCASGTGQGAFQPQHFGDGTRLSIL.

The chain combines TRBV19 with TRBJ1-4, with 10 bases aligning to TRBD1. The V and J ends lost 4 bases and 5 bases, in that order; junction bases with no gene match: 4. Germline assignment: CDR1 LNHDA and CDR2 SQIVND (reference sequence). The CDR3 loop spans 15 amino acids. The DNA of the CDR3 is TGTGCCAGTAGTACCGGGACAGGGGAAAATGAAAAACTGTTTTTT. This codes for CASSTGTGENEKLFF.

The CDR3 loop reads CASSQAAATSGNTIYF. DNA for the CDR3: TGCGCCAGCAGCCAAGCGGCAGCGACCTCTGGAAACACCATATATTTT. V usage is TRBV4-3 and J usage is TRBJ1-3; D not resolved. Germline V gives CDR1 LGHNA, CDR2 YSLEER. The V and J ends lost 1 base and 0 bases respectively, with 10 bases between them. This CDR3 region has 16 residues.

The chain joins TRBV11-3 to TRBJ2-3, with 7 bases matching TRBD2. CDR1 SGHNT and CDR2 YENEEA come from the germline V gene. Trimming at V came to 1 base and at J to 0 bases, leaving 4 bases not matched to a gene. The CDR3 is made up of 16 amino acids. The CDR3 nucleotides are TGTGCCAGCAGCTTAGCGCCGGGAGGAAGCACAGATACGCAGTATTTT. Protein product: CASSLAPGGSTDTQYF.

V usage is TRBV28 and J usage is TRBJ2-2; TRBD2 matches at 15 bases. CDR3 length equals 20 residues. Germline V gene data show CDR1 as MDHEN and CDR2 as SYDVKM. The J segment lost 1 base and the V segment lost 4 bases, leaving 10 bases of the junction unmatched. The CDR3 reads CASSSLVPGLAGGNTGELFF. The CDR3 DNA is TGTGCCAGCAGTTCCCTAGTCCCGGGACTAGCGGGAGGGAACACCGGGGAGCTGTTTTTT.